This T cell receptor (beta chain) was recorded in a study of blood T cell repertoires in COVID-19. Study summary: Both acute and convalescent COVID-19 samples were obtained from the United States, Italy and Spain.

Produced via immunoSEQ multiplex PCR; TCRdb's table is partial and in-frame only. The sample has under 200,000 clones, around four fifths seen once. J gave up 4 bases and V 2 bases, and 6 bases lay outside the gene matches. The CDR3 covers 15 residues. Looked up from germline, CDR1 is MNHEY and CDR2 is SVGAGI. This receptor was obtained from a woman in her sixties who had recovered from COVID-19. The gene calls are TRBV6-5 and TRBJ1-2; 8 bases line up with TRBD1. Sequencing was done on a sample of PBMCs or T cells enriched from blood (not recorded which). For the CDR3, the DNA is TGTGCCAGCAGTTACGCAGGGGGCGCGGGCTATGGCTACACCTTC. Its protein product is CASSYAGGAGYGYTF.